This T cell receptor (beta chain) stems from a study of shared clonotypes between healthy human individuals. Study results and caveats: Investigators collected only blood, and repertoires in tissues likely differ.

With respect to this clone: Its specificity is not known.

Trimming pared 3 bases from V and 2 bases from J, leaving 7 bases between. The germline V gene encodes CDR1 SGHNT and CDR2 YENEEA. The CDR3 is made up of 14 amino acids. Method: immunoSEQ multiplex PCR; TCRdb's copy keeps in-frame clones and lacks some. The data contain millions of clones, roughly 94% of them singletons. Sample: naive CD4+ T cells sorted from blood. Regarding subset: CD45RA+ positively selected. This receptor was obtained from a man between 18 and 29 years old in good health. The gene calls are TRBV11-3 and TRBJ2-2; D unclear. This CDR3 reads CASSLHLNTGELFF. DNA for the CDR3: TGTGCCAGCAGCTTGCACCTAAACACCGGGGAGCTGTTTTTT.